These 27 T cell receptor beta chains were sequenced from one sample in a study of early T cells in non-severe SARS-CoV-2 infection. TCRdb independently ran MiXCR on the 5' RACE reads; one entry per CDR3 protein. The repertoire consists of some 61,000 distinct CDR3 sequences, with less than 11% occurring once and the leading ten covering 4.5% to 5.5%. What was sequenced was whole blood. Receptor source: an adult who was a healthcare worker with PCR-confirmed SARS-CoV-2 infection or an uninfected control (not recorded which).

This clonotype has just a few counts. The chain employs TRBV3-1 and TRBJ2-3; 8 bases are shared with TRBD2. V gave up 6 bases and J gave up 6 bases; unmatched junction bases: 8. The germline V gene encodes CDR1 LGHDT and CDR2 YNNKEL (reference sequence). There are 14 residues in the CDR3. In nucleotides, the CDR3 is TGTGCCAGCAGTCTTGGGACTAGTGGTGATACGCAGTATTTT. It codes for CASSLGTSGDTQYF.

This clonotype occurred many times. J is TRBJ2-1 and V is TRBV11-2; 9 bases are a match to TRBD1. V lost 3 bases and J lost 7; bases outside the gene matches: 1. The CDR3 extends over 13 amino acids. Germline loops: CDR1 SGHAT, CDR2 FQNNGV. The chain's CDR3 is CASSFGQGNEQFF. CDR3 DNA sequence: TGTGCCAGCAGCTTCGGACAGGGGAATGAGCAGTTCTTC.

CDR3 bases: TGCGCCAGCAGCCAGGGACACACCCTGGGAACCGAGCCCCAGCATTTT. This sequence encodes CASSQGHTLGTEPQHF. This sequence joins TRBV4-3 and TRBJ1-5, with a weak D call TRBD1 (6 bases). From germline, CDR1 is LGHNA and CDR2 YSLEER. This CDR3 has 16 residues. Trimming pared 3 bases from V and 8 bases from J, leaving 20 bases between.

This clonotype was counted at least ten times. The CDR3 DNA reads TGCGCCAGCAGCCTGCGGGTAGCGGGGGGGCCGAAAGATACGCAGTATTTT. The encoded protein is CASSLRVAGGPKDTQYF. This chain uses TRBV5-1 with TRBJ2-3, with 11 bases matching TRBD2. V shed 4 bases, J shed 5 bases, and the junction held 12 bases outside the gene matches. Germline V lookup: CDR1 SGHRS, CDR2 YFSETQ. The CDR3 is 17 residues long.

This clonotype came up many times. The chain combines TRBV10-1 with TRBJ2-3, with TRBD1 matching 7 bases. The CDR3 spans 15 residues. Trimming took 3 bases from V and 2 from J; bases not matched to a gene: 5. The germline CDR1 and CDR2 sequences are WNHNN and SYGVQD (reference sequence). The CDR3 loop reads CASSERTGYTDTQYF. The CDR3, as DNA: TGCGCCAGCAGTGAAAGGACAGGCTACACAGATACGCAGTATTTT.

Ten or more counts support this clonotype. The rearrangement joins TRBV5-1 to TRBJ2-7, with TRBD1 matching over 8 bases. J gave up 6 bases and V 4 bases, and 12 bases lay outside the gene matches. The germline gives CDR1 SGHRS, CDR2 YFSETQ. The CDR3 is 15 residues long. As DNA, the CDR3 is TGCGCCAGCAGCACCGGACGACAGGGGCCCTCCGAGCAGTACTTC. Translation gives CASSTGRQGPSEQYF.

This clonotype was recorded many times. This chain links TRBV29-1 with TRBJ1-1; maybe TRBD1 (5 bases). The CDR3 loop spans 13 amino acids. Germline assignment: CDR1 SQVTM and CDR2 ANQGSEA. Trimming cost V 7 bases and J 1 base, with 13 bases left between them. CDR3 nucleotides: TGCAGCGCCGGCGGGACGCAGAACACTGAAGCTTTCTTT. Protein: CSAGGTQNTEAFF.

This clonotype showed up just a few times. V is TRBV18 and J is TRBJ1-1; D is undetermined. Trimming left V 6 bases short and J 8 bases short, with 16 bases between. Germline V gene data show CDR1 as KGHSH and CDR2 as LQKENI. The length of the CDR3 is 13 residues. DNA of the CDR3: TGTGCCAGCTCGCCTACCGCGGACCCCGAAGCTTTCTTT. It yields the protein CASSPTADPEAFF.

Notes on this clonotype: A much larger clone lies one base from this, so it may be a read error. The chain combines TRBV20-1 with TRBJ2-5; perhaps TRBD1 as D (6 bases). The CDR3 loop spans 15 amino acids. CDR1 is DFQATT, CDR2 SNEGSKA, per germline (reference sequence). V was trimmed by 3 bases and J by 4 bases, leaving 18 bases between them. CDR3 DNA: TGCAGTGCTAGGTCAGGGGAATATGGCACAGAGACCCAGTACTTC. Translation gives CSARSGEYGTETQYF.

This clonotype was seen a few times. The V call is TRBV29-1, the J call TRBJ1-2, with D unresolved. With 3 bases removed from V and 10 bases from J, the gap between germline ends came to 15 bases. Germline CDR1 SQVTM, CDR2 ANQGSEA. The CDR3 is 12 amino acids. The chain's CDR3 is CSVESPPWDYTF. CDR3 DNA sequence: TGCAGCGTTGAGTCCCCTCCATGGGACTACACCTTC.

The V gene is TRBV9, the J gene TRBJ2-7; TRBD2 aligns across 7 bases. V shed 7 bases, J shed 4 bases, and the junction held 8 bases outside the gene matches. There are 13 residues in the CDR3. The germline CDR1 and CDR2 sequences are SGDLS and YYNGEE. The CDR3 region is CASSRDYSYEQYF. DNA for the CDR3: TGTGCCAGCTCCCGGGACTACAGTTACGAGCAGTACTTC.

This clonotype was picked up many times. The chain recombines TRBV10-3 with TRBJ2-5; D may be TRBD1 or TRBD2 (5 bases each). Per germline, CDR1 ENHRY and CDR2 SYGVKD. V shed 3 bases and J shed 4 bases, with 12 bases lying between them. The CDR3 is made up of 14 amino acids. CDR3 nucleotides: TGTGCCATCAGTGATTCTCGGGGCGGAGAGACCCAGTACTTC. Translating gives CAISDSRGGETQYF.

This chain connects TRBV7-3 to TRBJ1-3; unclear D gene. The CDR3 sequence is 12 residues long. The germline V and J ends were trimmed by 5 bases and 8 bases, with 10 bases remaining between them. The germline V gene has CDR1 SGHTA and CDR2 FQGTGA. The CDR3 here is CASSATGDTIYF. The CDR3 region has the DNA TGTGCCAGCAGCGCCACCGGCGACACCATATATTTT.

This sequence joins TRBV20-1 and TRBJ1-5; tentatively, D is TRBD1 (5 bases). V was shortened by 1 base and J by 0 bases, with 10 bases between the two germline ends. This CDR3 comprises 15 residues. The V gene's germline CDR1 is DFQATT and CDR2 SNEGSKA (reference sequence). Here the CDR3 DNA reads TGCAGTGCTAGAGCCAGGGAATTTAGCAATCAGCCCCAGCATTTT. Amino acids: CSARAREFSNQPQHF.

There are many counts of this clonotype. The chain employs TRBV29-1 and TRBJ2-3; D not resolved. Germline V gene lookup returns CDR1 SQVTM and CDR2 ANQGSEA. V lost 3 bases and J lost 2, with 3 bases in between. The CDR3 covers 11 residues. Here the CDR3 reads CSVDDTDTQYF. The DNA of the CDR3 is TGCAGCGTTGACGACACAGATACGCAGTATTTT.

On this clonotype itself: This may stem from a read error, because a much larger clone lies one nucleotide away. This chain joins TRBV10-3 and TRBJ1-1, with D unclear. The CDR3 sequence is 17 residues long. Germline lookup yields CDR1 ENHRY and CDR2 SYGVKD. The CDR3 nucleotides are TGTGCCATCAGGAGCCAGTCGAGACCAAACATGAACACTGAAGCTTTGTTT. It yields the protein CAIRSQSRPNMNTEALF.

This clonotype came up many times. V is TRBV18 and J is TRBJ1-6; 7 bases line up with TRBD1. V was pared by 5 bases and J by 7 bases, with 5 bases of the junction left unmatched. In germline, CDR1 is KGHSH, CDR2 LQKENI. The CDR3 is 14 amino acids. The CDR3 reads CASSAGTANSPLHF. The CDR3 bases are TGTGCCAGCTCAGCCGGGACAGCAAATTCACCCCTCCACTTT.

This clonotype showed up just a few times. This chain links TRBV7-9 with TRBJ2-1; 11 positions match TRBD2. The CDR3 runs 18 residues. Trimming cost V 5 bases and J 4 bases; bases outside gene matches: 13. CDR1 and CDR2 (germline): SEHNR, FQNEAQ (reference sequence). The CDR3 sequence is CASSPRRRLAGNYNEQFF. The CDR3 DNA is TGTGCCAGCAGCCCGCGAAGACGACTAGCGGGGAATTACAATGAGCAGTTCTTC. Together with reference TRBV7-9 and TRBJ2-1, the CDR3 gives the full variable domain: DTGVSQNPRHKITKRGQNVTFRCDPISEHNRLYWYRQTLGQGPEFLTYFQNEAQLEKSRLLSDRFSAERPKGSFSTLEIQRTEQGDSAMYLCASSPRRRLAGNYNEQFFGPGTRLTVL.

This clonotype turned up a few times. The chain joins TRBV2 to TRBJ2-3; 7 bases fit TRBD2. Trimming removed 8 bases from V and 4 bases from J; junction bases left unmatched: 15. The CDR3 consists of 16 residues. The germline V gene has CDR1 SNHLY and CDR2 FYNNEI. CDR3 in DNA: TGTGCCAGCGGAATGATGACTAGCTGGGGCCCAGATACGCAGTATTTT. Protein product: CASGMMTSWGPDTQYF.

This clonotype was counted ten times or more. The chain is built from TRBV5-1 and TRBJ1-1, with D unclear. Trimming pared 2 bases from V and 0 bases from J, leaving 8 bases between. Germline CDR1 and CDR2: SGHRS and YFSETQ. The CDR3 is 14 residues long. The CDR3 coding sequence is TGCGCCAGCAGCTTATTGGGTCTGAACACTGAAGCTTTCTTT. Encoded protein: CASSLLGLNTEAFF.

This clonotype was seen a handful of times. The J gene is TRBJ2-1, the V gene TRBV4-1; 8 bases match TRBD2. Germline CDR1 is MGHRA and CDR2 is YSYEKL. V gave up 1 base and J gave up 1 base; unmatched junction bases: 6. The CDR3 is made up of 17 amino acids. Here the CDR3 reads CASSQGRGGRSYNEQFF. Here the CDR3 DNA reads TGCGCCAGCAGCCAAGGTCGGGGGGGCCGTTCCTACAATGAGCAGTTCTTC.

This clonotype was observed at least ten times. V usage is TRBV6-5 and J usage is TRBJ2-6, with D perhaps matching TRBD1 or TRBD2 (5 bases each). Germline V gene data show CDR1 as MNHEY and CDR2 as SVGAGI. The CDR3 has 17 amino acids. V lost 0 bases and J 2 bases, leaving 11 bases between the germline ends. The chain's CDR3 is CASSYSNEGPGANVLTF. The DNA of the CDR3 is TGTGCCAGCAGTTACTCGAACGAGGGGCCTGGGGCCAACGTCCTGACTTTC.

The chain joins TRBV19 to TRBJ2-1; D perhaps matches TRBD1 (6 bases). Germline loops: CDR1 LNHDA, CDR2 SQIVND (reference sequence). Trimming pared 3 bases from V and 0 bases from J, leaving 9 bases between. The CDR3 covers 15 residues. The CDR3 reads CASSIQGSSYNEQFF. Written as DNA, the CDR3 is TGTGCCAGTAGTATCCAGGGGAGCTCCTACAATGAGCAGTTCTTC.

In this sample, this clonotype turned up a few times. The chain combines TRBV12-3 or TRBV12-4 with TRBJ2-7; tentatively, D is TRBD2 (6 bases). This CDR3 contains 19 residues. Trimming took 5 bases from V and 1 from J, leaving 27 bases between them. The CDR3 DNA reads as TGTGCCAGCAGTCACGCCGGGACTTTGGGACCCACGATATCCTACGAGCAGTACTTC. Translating gives CASSHAGTLGPTISYEQYF.

The V call is TRBV18, the J call TRBJ2-7; 10 nucleotides align to TRBD1. The germline gives CDR1 KGHSH, CDR2 LQKENI. V lost 6 bases, J lost 2 bases, and 10 bases stayed unmatched. The CDR3 loop spans 16 amino acids. In nucleotides, the CDR3 is TGTGCCAGCTCGCCCGGGGGACAGGGGATAACCTACGAGCAGTACTTC. Its protein is CASSPGGQGITYEQYF.

This clonotype was counted a few times. The chain uses TRBV12-3 or TRBV12-4 and TRBJ2-3; a possible D gene is TRBD1 (6 bases). Trimming cost V 7 bases and J 2 bases, with 25 bases left between them. There are 18 residues in the CDR3. The CDR3 nucleotides read TGTGCCAGCAATAAACAGGGAACTAAATTCTCGGACACAGATACGCAGTATTTT. As protein: CASNKQGTKFSDTDTQYF.

This clonotype was detected a few times. The rearrangement joins TRBV9 to TRBJ2-3; a possible D gene is TRBD2 (6 bases). CDR3 length equals 17 residues. The germline V gene encodes CDR1 SGDLS and CDR2 YYNGEE. V was shortened by 4 bases and J by 2 bases, with 20 bases between the two germline ends. The CDR3 DNA is TGTGCCAGCAGCCTCCGAGGAGGGAGCTCCTCCACAGATACGCAGTATTTT. As protein: CASSLRGGSSSTDTQYF.